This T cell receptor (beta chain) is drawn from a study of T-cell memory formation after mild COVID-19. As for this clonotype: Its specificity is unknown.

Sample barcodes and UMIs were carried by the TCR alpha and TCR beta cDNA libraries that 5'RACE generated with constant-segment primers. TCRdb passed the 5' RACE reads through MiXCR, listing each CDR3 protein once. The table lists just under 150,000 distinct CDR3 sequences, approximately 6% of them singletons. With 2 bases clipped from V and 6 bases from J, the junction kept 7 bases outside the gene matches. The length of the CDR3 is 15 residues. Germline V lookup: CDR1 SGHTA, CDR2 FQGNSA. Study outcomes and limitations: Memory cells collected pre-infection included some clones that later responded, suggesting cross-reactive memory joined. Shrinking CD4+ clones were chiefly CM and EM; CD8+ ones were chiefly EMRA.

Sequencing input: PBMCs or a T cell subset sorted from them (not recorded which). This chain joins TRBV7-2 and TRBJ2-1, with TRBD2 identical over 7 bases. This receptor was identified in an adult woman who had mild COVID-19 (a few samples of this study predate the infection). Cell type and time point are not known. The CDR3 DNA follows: TGTGCCAGCAGCTTAACCCTGACTAGCTCCAATGAGCAGTTCTTC. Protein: CASSLTLTSSNEQFF.